One and the same sample provided the 3 T cell receptor beta chains below, sequenced in a study of T cell changes during pregnancy in multiple sclerosis. The assay was immunoSEQ multiplex PCR, and TCRdb's table has in-frame clones only and misses some. Among about 31,000 clones listed, about nine tenths were seen once. The sample here was CD8+ T cells from peripheral blood mononuclear cells, taken in the second trimester of pregnancy. The receptors were sampled from a female donor with multiple sclerosis, enrolled in a pregnancy study.

The rearrangement uses TRBV9 and TRBJ2-2, with unresolved D. Germline CDR1 reads SGDLS; CDR2 reads YYNGEE. The V end lost 3 bases, the J end lost 0 bases, and 18 bases lay between the germline ends. The CDR3 spans 18 residues. The CDR3, as DNA: TGTGCCAGCAGCGATTCCAGGATCCTTTATTCGAACACCGGGGAGCTGTTTTTT. As protein: CASSDSRILYSNTGELFF.

CDR3 sequence reads: CATRGAGETQYF. The DNA for the CDR3 is TGTGCCACCAGAGGCGCGGGGGAGACCCAGTACTTC. The chain recombines TRBV15 with TRBJ2-5; possible D gene TRBD2, 6 bases. This CDR3 has 12 residues. V was trimmed by 6 bases and J by 5 bases, leaving 10 bases between them. Germline loops: CDR1 LNHNV, CDR2 YYDKDF (reference sequence).

V and J are TRBV4-1 and TRBJ1-5; TRBD1 matches at 11 bases. The junction had 11 bases not matched to a gene; V was cut back by 4 bases and J by 0 bases. From germline, CDR1 is MGHRA and CDR2 YSYEKL. This CDR3 is built from 19 residues. For the CDR3, the DNA is TGCGCCAGCAGCCCAGGGGGGACAGGGGGAAAGTATAGCAATCAGCCCCAGCATTTT. Residues: CASSPGGTGGKYSNQPQHF.